The text below deals with one T cell receptor (beta chain). Within the sample, other DNA sequences also encode this same CDR3. This CDR3 has 12 residues. J lost 10 bases, V lost 1 base, and 1 base had no gene match. Germline CDR1 MNHEY, CDR2 SMNVEV (reference sequence). The method was immunoSEQ multiplex PCR; TCRdb's version includes in-frame clones alone and lacks a portion of them. Among roughly 2.1 million clones listed, 85% to 95% were seen once. The data were taken from a study of shared clonotypes between healthy human individuals. Naive CD8 cells lacked CD45RO and underwent positive selection for CCR7, leaving out terminally differentiated effector memory CD45RA+ cells.

The chain combines TRBV27 with TRBJ2-1, with 7 positions matching TRBD2. The receptor comes from a man in his late teens or twenties in good health. Some clones in this sample may be carry-over from other donors' samples. Material for sequencing was naive CD8+ T cells from PBMCs. CDR3: CASSLLGGEQFF. The CDR3 coding sequence is TGTGCCAGCAGTTTATTGGGGGGGGAGCAGTTCTTC.